This T cell receptor beta chain emerged from a study of CD8 T cells in Susac syndrome. Overall study findings and caveats: The study admitted that it had a relatively small number of individuals in its TCR sequencing and HLA analysis.

CDR1 and CDR2 (germline): MGHRA, YSYEKL. The CDR3 is 14 amino acids. Trimming removed 6 bases from V and 4 bases from J; junction bases left unmatched: 5. Isolation of CD8+ and CD4+ T cells was performed negatively, whereas enrichment of TEMRA cells was done by FACS. As regards this clonotype: Its antigen remains unidentified.

Random hexamers served to reverse transcribe roughly 0.5 to 1 ug RNA. The TCR beta CDR3 was amplified by immunoSEQ multiplex PCR across 54 Vbeta, 13 Jbeta. TCRdb ran MiXCR on the immunoSEQ multiplex PCR reads and lists one entry per CDR3 protein. Here the sample spans fewer than 85,000 distinct CDR3 sequences, about 95% being singletons. The TCR originated in a human donor with multiple sclerosis. The specimen was CD8+ T cells from PBMCs. The rearrangement joins TRBV4-1 to TRBJ2-2; 7 bases map to TRBD1. CDR3 protein: CASRTGTATGELFF. The CDR3 nucleotides read TGCGCCAGCAGAACAGGGACAGCCACCGGGGAGCTGTTTTTT.